The rows below give T cell receptor beta chains drawn from one sample of a study of blood T cells in healthy people across ages. TCRdb fed the 5' RACE reads into MiXCR, producing one record per CDR3 protein. Here the sample spans some 1.4 million distinct CDR3 sequences, roughly 45% being singletons. What was sequenced was blood. Source of these receptors: a woman in her late teens or twenties in good health. Each CDR3 is given with its conserved first and last residue. The D gene is left open where the match is weak. Some rows mark clone size as missing; the rest say once, few, many or name a class of expanded clone.

cdr3_aa	cdr3_nt	clone_size	v_call	d_call	j_call
CASSYEGLQETQYF	TGTGCCAGCAGTTACGAAGGGTTGCAAGAGACCCAGTACTTC	.	TRBV6-5	.	TRBJ2-5
CAWGESSYNEQFF	TGTGCCTGGGGGGAGAGCTCCTACAATGAGCAGTTCTTC	.	TRBV30	.	TRBJ2-1
CASSQDFRPHNEQFF	TGTGCCAGCAGCCAAGATTTCAGGCCTCACAATGAGCAGTTCTTC	few	TRBV3-1	.	TRBJ2-1
CATSDSDRTNEQFF	TGTGCCACCAGTGATTCGGACAGGACCAATGAGCAGTTCTTC	.	TRBV24-1	TRBD1	TRBJ2-1
CASSLEGAVGTDTQYF	TGTGCCAGCAGCTTAGAAGGAGCGGTAGGCACAGATACGCAGTATTTT	.	TRBV7-8	.	TRBJ2-3
CASSGGASGINEQYF	TGTGCCAGCAGCGGTGGGGCTAGCGGGATAAACGAGCAGTACTTC	few	TRBV9	TRBD2	TRBJ2-7
CSVEVGDPNYGYTF	TGCAGCGTTGAAGTTGGGGACCCCAACTATGGCTACACCTTC	.	TRBV29-1	.	TRBJ1-2
CASSLFQAGGSSYEQYF	TGTGCCAGCAGCTTATTTCAAGCGGGGGGGTCCTCCTACGAGCAGTACTTC	.	TRBV7-9	TRBD2	TRBJ2-7
CASSNGGRGETQYF	TGTGCCAGCAGCAACGGCGGGAGAGGGGAGACCCAGTACTTC	.	TRBV9	TRBD2	TRBJ2-5
CATSDPRTGGMIQPQHF	TGTGCCACCAGTGACCCTCGGACAGGGGGAATGATTCAGCCCCAGCATTTT	.	TRBV24-1	TRBD1	TRBJ1-5
CASSNTGPAQGQPQHF	TGTGCCAGCAGCAATACGGGACCCGCGCAGGGTCAGCCCCAGCATTTT	.	TRBV21-1	.	TRBJ1-5
CASSYSLAARNNEQYF	TGTGCCAGCAGTTACTCCCTAGCGGCACGAAACAATGAGCAGTACTTC	.	TRBV6-5	TRBD2	TRBJ2-5
CASSSSTNYNEQYF	.	.	TRBV27	.	TRBJ2-5
CASNPGVLRNTEAFF	TGTGCCAGCAACCCCGGGGTACTGAGGAACACTGAAGCTTTCTTT	.	TRBV27	.	TRBJ1-1
CSVGLAGVPGTDTQYF	TGCAGCGTTGGGCTAGCGGGAGTGCCTGGCACAGATACGCAGTATTTT	.	TRBV29-1	TRBD2	TRBJ2-3